The 8 T cell receptor beta chains in this list originate from one sample, sequenced in a study of T cells in Graves' hyperthyroidism and ophthalmopathy. Authors of the study amplified TCR beta CDR3 regions from RNA transcripts. The TCR CDR3 was amplified in a first-round RT-PCR using the HTBI primer set. TCRdb reprocessed the multiplex PCR reads with MiXCR, giving one entry per CDR3 protein. The sample shows 300,000 to 400,000 distinct CDR3 sequences, about 15% of them seen only once. The sequenced sample consisted of blood. The receptors were gathered from a woman in her 30s with Graves' hyperthyroidism.

This clonotype has a count of ten or more. The V gene is TRBV6-6, the J gene TRBJ1-5, with D possibly matching TRBD1 (6 bases). Deletions cut 2 bases from V and 5 bases from J, with 10 bases between. This CDR3 comprises 14 residues. Germline CDR1 reads MNHNY; CDR2 reads SVGAGI (reference sequence). CDR3 coding DNA: TGTGCCAGCAGTTACCCACAGGGCGATCAGCCCCAGCATTTT. This gives the protein CASSYPQGDQPQHF.

The V and J genes are TRBV6-2 or TRBV6-3 and TRBJ2-1; 7 nucleotides agree with TRBD1. CDR1 MNHEY and CDR2 SVGEGT come from the germline V gene. V lost 6 bases and J lost 4; bases outside the gene matches: 12. The CDR3 sequence is 16 residues long. CDR3: CASRTRGKVIYNEQFF. CDR3 bases: TGTGCCAGCAGAACCAGGGGGAAAGTGATTTACAATGAGCAGTTCTTC.

CDR3 sequence reads: CASSSDSTSTGELFF. For the CDR3, the DNA is TGTGCCAGCAGCTCCGATTCGACGAGCACCGGGGAGCTGTTTTTT. V is TRBV13 and J is TRBJ2-2; D not resolved. The CDR3 is 15 residues long. Germline CDR1 is PRHDT and CDR2 is FYEKMQ (reference sequence). Trimming took off 4 bases at V and 4 bases at J, with 13 bases between the two ends.

This clonotype has ten or more counts. The CDR3, as DNA: TGTGCCAGCAGTGAACATGGGGGCAATCAGCCCCAGCATTTT. It codes for CASSEHGGNQPQHF. The J gene is TRBJ1-5, the V gene TRBV28; no clear D. The CDR3 has 14 residues. Trimming removed 5 bases from V and 2 bases from J, with 10 bases in between. Germline CDR1 MDHEN, CDR2 SYDVKM.

This clonotype was observed many times. The chain is built from TRBV7-8 and TRBJ2-7, with D tentatively TRBD2 (5 bases). V was cut by 1 base and J by 1 base, with 11 bases left in between. Germline values: CDR1 SGHVS, CDR2 FQNEAQ. This CDR3 region has 15 residues. The CDR3 protein is CASSLGTVSSYEQYF. The DNA for the CDR3 is TGTGCCAGCAGCTTAGGGACTGTATCGTCCTACGAGCAGTACTTC. Full variable domain (outside the CDR3, taken from reference TRBV7-8 and TRBJ2-7): GAGVSQSPRYKVAKRGQDVALRCDPISGHVSLFWYQQALGQGPEFLTYFQNEAQLDKSGLPSDRFFAERPEGSVSTLKIQRTQQEDSAVYLCASSLGTVSSYEQYFGPGTRLTVT.

This rearrangement joins TRBV4-1 to TRBJ2-7; 9 bases are shared with TRBD2. Germline CDR1 and CDR2: MGHRA and YSYEKL. CDR3 length equals 18 residues. V was clipped by 4 bases and J by 4 bases; unmatched bases: 17. The CDR3 spells CASSPKIGGSGSRYEQYF. For the CDR3, the DNA is TGCGCCAGCAGCCCGAAGATCGGGGGTAGCGGGAGTAGGTACGAGCAGTACTTC.

This clonotype was seen at least ten times. The V gene is TRBV20-1, the J gene TRBJ1-1, with 8 bases aligning to TRBD1. This CDR3 region has 15 residues. V gave up 1 base and J gave up 1 base; unmatched junction bases: 5. Germline CDR1 and CDR2: DFQATT and SNEGSKA (reference sequence). DNA of the CDR3: TGCAGTGCTAGAGGAATCAGGGGGCAGAACACTGAAGCTTTCTTT. Translation gives CSARGIRGQNTEAFF.

The chain links TRBV10-2 to TRBJ2-1; D gene ambiguous. The V end was cut by 7 bases, the J end by 0 bases, with 7 bases between. This CDR3 is 13 amino acids long. The germline gives CDR1 WSHSY, CDR2 SAAADI. CDR3 amino acids: CASKSSSYNEQFF. In DNA, the CDR3 is TGCGCCAGCAAGTCTAGCTCCTACAATGAGCAGTTCTTC.